The rows below give T cell receptor beta chains drawn from one sample of a study of T-cell memory formation after mild COVID-19. TCRdb re-analysed the 5' RACE reads in MiXCR, keeping a single row per CDR3 protein. The sample has approximately 400,000 distinct CDR3 sequences, roughly 18% seen once; the top ten hold roughly a fifth. Source material: PBMCs or a T cell subset sorted from them (not recorded which). Source of these receptors: a man aged 18 to 30 who had mild COVID-19 (a few samples of this study predate the infection). Cell type and time point are not known. Each CDR3 is given with its conserved first and last residue. Each record gives: D gene, V gene, J gene, clone size, CDR3 DNA, CDR3 protein. The D gene is left open where the match is weak. Size tells how often a clone was seen (once, few, many) or the class of an expanded clone, and some rows leave it out.

d_gene: -; v_gene: TRBV4-3; j_gene: TRBJ2-4; abundance: -; CDR3nt: TGCGCCAGCAGCCAAGCGGGGGTTGGCATTCAGTACTTC; CDR3aa: CASSQAGVGIQYF
d_gene: TRBD2; v_gene: TRBV7-3; j_gene: TRBJ2-1; abundance: few; CDR3nt: TGTGCCAGCAGCTTCCCGGGGACTAGGGAAAATGAGCAGTTCTTC; CDR3aa: CASSFPGTRENEQFF
d_gene: -; v_gene: TRBV4-2; j_gene: TRBJ1-2; abundance: few; CDR3nt: TGTGCCAGCAGCCAAGCGGACTATGGCTACACCTTC; CDR3aa: CASSQADYGYTF
d_gene: TRBD1; v_gene: TRBV10-2; j_gene: TRBJ2-5; abundance: -; CDR3nt: TGCGCCACCGCTGGGGCCAGACAGGGGGTCATGGAGACCCAGTACTTC; CDR3aa: CATAGARQGVMETQYF
d_gene: -; v_gene: TRBV3-1; j_gene: TRBJ2-1; abundance: -; CDR3nt: TGTGCCAGCAGCTCCGGGGAGTACAATGAGCAGTTCTTC; CDR3aa: CASSSGEYNEQFF
d_gene: -; v_gene: TRBV12-3/TRBV12-4; j_gene: TRBJ1-2; abundance: -; CDR3nt: TGTGCCAGCAGTTTAGGCAGACTCAATAACTATGGCTACACCTTC; CDR3aa: CASSLGRLNNYGYTF
d_gene: -; v_gene: TRBV12-3/TRBV12-4; j_gene: TRBJ2-5; abundance: -; CDR3nt: TGTGCCAGCAGTTTATGGGGTTCTGGGGAGACCCAGTACTTC; CDR3aa: CASSLWGSGETQYF
d_gene: -; v_gene: TRBV12-3/TRBV12-4; j_gene: TRBJ2-2; abundance: many; CDR3nt: TGTGCCAGCAGTTCGACGGTTCCCGGGGAGCTGTTTTTT; CDR3aa: CASSSTVPGELFF
d_gene: -; v_gene: TRBV18; j_gene: TRBJ2-6; abundance: -; CDR3nt: TGTGCCAGCTCAGTAAACTCTGGGGCCAACGTCCTGACTTTC; CDR3aa: CASSVNSGANVLTF
d_gene: -; v_gene: TRBV10-3; j_gene: TRBJ2-3; abundance: -; CDR3nt: TGTGCCATCAGTGAGTCCGGGGATACGCAGTATTTT; CDR3aa: CAISESGDTQYF
d_gene: -; v_gene: TRBV5-6; j_gene: TRBJ1-2; abundance: few; CDR3nt: TGTGCCAGCAGCCCCCAGAGGTGGCAAACCAACTATGGCTACACCTTC; CDR3aa: CASSPQRWQTNYGYTF
d_gene: -; v_gene: TRBV4-1; j_gene: TRBJ2-5; abundance: -; CDR3nt: TGCGCCAGCAGCCAGGTGGGGCTTGAGACCCAGTACTTC; CDR3aa: CASSQVGLETQYF
d_gene: -; v_gene: TRBV7-9; j_gene: TRBJ2-1; abundance: -; CDR3nt: TGTGCCAGCAGCGGAAGACTGGGCAATGAGCAGTTCTTC; CDR3aa: CASSGRLGNEQFF
d_gene: -; v_gene: TRBV2; j_gene: TRBJ2-7; abundance: -; CDR3nt: TGTGCCAGCAGTGAACAGCCACGAACCCTCCATTTC; CDR3aa: CASSEQPRTLHF
d_gene: TRBD2; v_gene: TRBV7-6; j_gene: TRBJ2-1; abundance: -; CDR3nt: TGTGCCAGCAGCTTCGCCAGCGGGGGCCACTACTACAATGAGCAGTTCTTC; CDR3aa: CASSFASGGHYYNEQFF
d_gene: TRBD2; v_gene: TRBV5-1; j_gene: TRBJ2-3; abundance: -; CDR3nt: TGCGCCAGCAGCTTGGGAGGACTAGCGGGGGGGCTGGCAGATACGCAGTATTTT; CDR3aa: CASSLGGLAGGLADTQYF
d_gene: TRBD2; v_gene: TRBV7-2; j_gene: TRBJ2-3; abundance: -; CDR3nt: TGTGCCAGCAGCATGGGGCTCGCGGGGCGACGGGGGGGGCAGTATTTT; CDR3aa: CASSMGLAGRRGGQYF
d_gene: -; v_gene: TRBV7-2; j_gene: TRBJ2-2; abundance: many; CDR3nt: TGTGCCAGCAGCTTAAACACCAACACCGGGGAGCTGTTTTTT; CDR3aa: CASSLNTNTGELFF